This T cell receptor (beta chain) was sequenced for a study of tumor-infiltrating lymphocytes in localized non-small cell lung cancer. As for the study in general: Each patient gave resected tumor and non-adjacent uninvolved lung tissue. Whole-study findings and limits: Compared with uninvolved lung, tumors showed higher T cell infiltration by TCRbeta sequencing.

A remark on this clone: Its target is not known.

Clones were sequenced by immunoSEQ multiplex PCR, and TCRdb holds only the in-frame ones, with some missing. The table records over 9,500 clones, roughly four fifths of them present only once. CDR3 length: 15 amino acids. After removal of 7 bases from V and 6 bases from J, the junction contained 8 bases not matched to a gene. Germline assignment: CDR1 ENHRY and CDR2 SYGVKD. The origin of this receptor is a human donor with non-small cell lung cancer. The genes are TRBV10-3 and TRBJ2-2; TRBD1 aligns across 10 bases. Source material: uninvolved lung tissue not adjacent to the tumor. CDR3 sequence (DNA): TGTGCCATCAACCCGGGACAGGGGTACCCCGGGGAGCTGTTTTTT. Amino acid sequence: CAINPGQGYPGELFF.